The 5 T cell receptor beta chains below were found in one sample sequenced in a study of T cell clonotyping in hematopoietic cell transplantation. Repertoires were generated with immunoSEQ multiplex PCR, while TCRdb's copy carries only in-frame clones and drops some. Of fewer than 5,000 clones listed, less than 95% are singletons. Sequencing was done on a sample of peripheral blood mononuclear cells. The receptor set was obtained from a man aged 40-49 years in good health. Some clones in this sample may be carry-over from other donors' samples.

The genes are TRBV28 and TRBJ2-5; TRBD2 might be the D (6 bases). V shed 3 bases and J shed 5 bases, with 19 bases lying between them. CDR3 length equals 16 residues. The germline V gene has CDR1 MDHEN and CDR2 SYDVKM. CDR3 amino acids: CASSFPPPSGGETQYF. The CDR3 nucleotides read TGTGCCAGCAGTTTCCCCCCCCCGAGTGGAGGGGAGACCCAGTACTTC.

The chain is built from TRBV25-1 and TRBJ1-6, with D possibly being TRBD1 (5 bases). V lost 6 bases and J 2 bases, leaving 11 bases between the germline ends. The length of the CDR3 is 15 residues. CDR1 MGHDK and CDR2 SYGVNS come from the germline V gene. This CDR3 reads CASSTGRTYNSPLHF. The CDR3 DNA follows: TGTGCCAGCAGCACGGGACGGACCTATAATTCACCCCTCCACTTT.

This chain joins TRBV25-1 and TRBJ2-3, with TRBD2 identical over 8 bases. J gave up 2 bases and V 5 bases, and 6 bases lay outside the gene matches. The CDR3 runs to 15 residues. CDR1 and CDR2 (germline): MGHDK, SYGVNS. CDR3 protein: CASSKLAENTDTQYF. CDR3 sequence (DNA): TGTGCCAGCAGTAAACTAGCGGAGAACACAGATACGCAGTATTTT.

The V call is TRBV5-1, the J call TRBJ1-2; 7 bases match TRBD1. Germline loops: CDR1 SGHRS, CDR2 YFSETQ. The CDR3 sequence is 14 residues long. The J segment lost 6 bases and the V segment lost 0 bases, leaving 5 bases of the junction unmatched. CDR3 region: CASSLGQGWDGYTF. The DNA for the CDR3 is TGCGCCAGCAGCTTGGGACAGGGTTGGGATGGCTACACCTTC.

The CDR3 DNA is TGTGCCAGCAGCGCGACTAGCAGGTCCACAGATACGCAGTATTTT. Protein sequence: CASSATSRSTDTQYF. The V call is TRBV9, the J call TRBJ2-3, with TRBD2 matching 7 bases. After removal of 3 bases from V and 2 bases from J, the junction contained 6 bases not matched to a gene. Germline CDR1 and CDR2: SGDLS and YYNGEE. The CDR3 sequence is 15 residues long.